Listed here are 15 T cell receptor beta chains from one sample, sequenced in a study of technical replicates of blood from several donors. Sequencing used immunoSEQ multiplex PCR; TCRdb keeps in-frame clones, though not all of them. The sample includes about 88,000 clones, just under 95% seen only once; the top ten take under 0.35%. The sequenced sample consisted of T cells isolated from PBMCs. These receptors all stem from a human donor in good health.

As DNA, the CDR3 is TGCAGCGTTGAAGCGTCGAGCGGAGGGTGGGATACGCAGTATTTT. The encoded protein is CSVEASSGGWDTQYF. The V and J genes are TRBV29-1 and TRBJ2-3; weak D call: TRBD2 (6 bases). V lost 1 base to trimming and J lost 6 bases, with 17 bases between them. Germline CDR1 and CDR2: SQVTM and ANQGSEA. The CDR3 covers 15 residues.

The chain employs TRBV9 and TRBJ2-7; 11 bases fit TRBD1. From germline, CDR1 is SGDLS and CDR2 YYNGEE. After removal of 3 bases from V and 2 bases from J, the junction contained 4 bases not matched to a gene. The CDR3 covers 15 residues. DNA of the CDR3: TGTGCCAGCAGCGAAGGACAGGGGGCTCCCTACGAGCAGTACTTC. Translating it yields CASSEGQGAPYEQYF.

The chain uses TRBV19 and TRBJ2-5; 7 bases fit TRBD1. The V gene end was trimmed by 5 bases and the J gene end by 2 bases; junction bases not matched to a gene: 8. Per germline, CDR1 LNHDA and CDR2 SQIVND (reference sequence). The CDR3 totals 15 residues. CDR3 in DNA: TGTGCCAGTAGTGCCGACAGGGCGGGTCAAGAGACCCAGTACTTC. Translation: CASSADRAGQETQYF.

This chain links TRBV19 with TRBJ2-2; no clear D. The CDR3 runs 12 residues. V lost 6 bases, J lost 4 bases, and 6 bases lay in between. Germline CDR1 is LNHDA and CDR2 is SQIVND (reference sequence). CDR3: CASSGGTGELFF. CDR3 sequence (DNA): TGTGCCAGTAGCGGTGGCACCGGGGAGCTGTTTTTT.

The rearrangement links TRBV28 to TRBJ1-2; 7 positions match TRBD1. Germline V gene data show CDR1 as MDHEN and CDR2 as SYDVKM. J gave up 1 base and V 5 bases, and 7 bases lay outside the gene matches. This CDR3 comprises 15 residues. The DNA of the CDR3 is TGTGCCAGCAGTAGAGGGGGCGCGTATAACTATGGCTACACCTTC. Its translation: CASSRGGAYNYGYTF.

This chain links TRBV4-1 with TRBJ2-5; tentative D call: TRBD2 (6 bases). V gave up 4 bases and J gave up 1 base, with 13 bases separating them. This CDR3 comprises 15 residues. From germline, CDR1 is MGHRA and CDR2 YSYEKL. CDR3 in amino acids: CASSRNSGSQETQYF. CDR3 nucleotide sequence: TGCGCCAGCAGCCGGAATAGCGGATCCCAAGAGACCCAGTACTTC.

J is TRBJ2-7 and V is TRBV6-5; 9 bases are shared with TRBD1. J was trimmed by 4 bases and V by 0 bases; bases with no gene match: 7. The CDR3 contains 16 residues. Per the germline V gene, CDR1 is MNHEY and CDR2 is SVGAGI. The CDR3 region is CASSYSAGQGIYEQYF. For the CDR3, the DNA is TGTGCCAGCAGTTACTCTGCGGGACAGGGTATTTACGAGCAGTACTTC.

The CDR3 reads CASSLYGGSYEQYF. The CDR3 DNA reads TGTGCCAGCAGCTTGTACGGCGGAAGCTACGAGCAGTACTTC. The rearrangement joins TRBV5-4 to TRBJ2-7, with D uncertain. Germline V gene lookup returns CDR1 SGHNT and CDR2 YYREEE (reference sequence). V lost 1 base to trimming and J lost 3 bases, with 11 bases between them. This CDR3 is 14 amino acids long.

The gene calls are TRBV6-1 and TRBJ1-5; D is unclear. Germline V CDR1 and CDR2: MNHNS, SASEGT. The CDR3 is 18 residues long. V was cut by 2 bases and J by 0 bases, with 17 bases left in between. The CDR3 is CASSEPVDGDYSNQPQHF. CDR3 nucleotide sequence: TGTGCCAGCAGTGAACCGGTTGACGGCGACTATAGCAATCAGCCCCAGCATTTT.

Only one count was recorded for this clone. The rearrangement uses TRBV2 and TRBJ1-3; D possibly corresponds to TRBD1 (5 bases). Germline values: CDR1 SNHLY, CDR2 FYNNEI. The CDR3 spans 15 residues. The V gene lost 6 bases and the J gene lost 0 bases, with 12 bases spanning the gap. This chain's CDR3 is CASRTDSSSGNTIYF. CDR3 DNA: TGTGCCAGCAGGACCGACAGCAGCTCTGGAAACACCATATATTTT.

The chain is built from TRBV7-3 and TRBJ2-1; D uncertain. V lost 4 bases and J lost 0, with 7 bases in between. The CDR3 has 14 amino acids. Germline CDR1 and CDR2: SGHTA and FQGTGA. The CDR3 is CASSSGSSYNEQFF. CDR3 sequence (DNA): TGTGCCAGCAGCTCGGGTAGCTCCTACAATGAGCAGTTCTTC.

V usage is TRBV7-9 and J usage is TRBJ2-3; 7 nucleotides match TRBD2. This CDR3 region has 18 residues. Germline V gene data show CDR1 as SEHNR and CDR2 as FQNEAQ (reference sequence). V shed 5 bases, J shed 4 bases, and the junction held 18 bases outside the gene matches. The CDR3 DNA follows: TGTGCCAGCAGCCCCTCAGGTATAGGGGAGGGCCTGGCAGATACGCAGTATTTT. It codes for CASSPSGIGEGLADTQYF.

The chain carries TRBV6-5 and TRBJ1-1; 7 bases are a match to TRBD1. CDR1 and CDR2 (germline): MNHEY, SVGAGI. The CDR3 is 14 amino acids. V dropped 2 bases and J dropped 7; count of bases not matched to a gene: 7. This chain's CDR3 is CASSYQTGFNEAFF. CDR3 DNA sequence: TGTGCCAGCAGTTACCAGACAGGGTTTAATGAAGCTTTCTTT.

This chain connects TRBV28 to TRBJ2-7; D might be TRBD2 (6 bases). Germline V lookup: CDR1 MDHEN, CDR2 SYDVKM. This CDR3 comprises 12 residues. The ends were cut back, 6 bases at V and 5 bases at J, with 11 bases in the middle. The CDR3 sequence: CASSSPSDEQYF. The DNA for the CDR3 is TGTGCCAGCAGCTCCCCTAGCGACGAGCAGTACTTC.

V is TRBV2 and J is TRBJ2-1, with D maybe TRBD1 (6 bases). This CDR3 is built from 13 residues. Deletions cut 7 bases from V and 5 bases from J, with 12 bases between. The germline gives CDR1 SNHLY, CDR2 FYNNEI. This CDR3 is CASNKDRNNEQFF. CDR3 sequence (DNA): TGTGCCAGCAATAAGGACAGAAACAATGAGCAGTTCTTC.